This TCR beta chain was sequenced in a study of blood T cell repertoires in COVID-19. Libraries were prepared by immunoSEQ multiplex PCR; TCRdb keeps only in-frame clonotypes and omits some of them. The sample shows about 49,000 clones, under 90% of them seen only once. Sequenced: peripheral blood. This clonotype originated in an elderly woman with COVID-19, enrolled during active disease.

In DNA form, the CDR3 reads TGTGCCTGGGGGAAAGTCCCCAGTACGCAGTATTTT. The encoded protein is CAWGKVPSTQYF. The J gene is TRBJ2-3, the V gene TRBV30; D is unresolved. Trimming shortened V by 5 bases and J by 8 bases, and 14 bases separated the two germline ends. The germline V gene has CDR1 GTSNPN and CDR2 SVGIG (reference sequence). The CDR3 has 12 residues.